The clone carrying this TCR beta chain was picked up a small number of times. Next came a second PCR, run for about 7 to 12 cycles, which used a sample-barcoded 5' primer along with a J-beta primer mix. TCRdb independently ran MiXCR on the 5' RACE reads; one entry per CDR3 protein. Of over 600,000 distinct CDR3 sequences in the sample, around 45% are singletons; the top ten hold about a sixth. Healthy Caucasian individuals from Russia aged about 6 to 100 were enrolled as donors. Looked up from germline, CDR1 is SGDLS and CDR2 is YYNGEE. The CDR3 consists of 18 residues. The sample is drawn from a study of blood T cells in healthy people across ages.

V and J are TRBV9 and TRBJ2-4; tentatively, D is TRBD2 (5 bases). The J call may be in error: the DNA end matches TRBJ2-7 better. The TCR sequence derives from an elderly man in good health. Sequenced input: blood. In nucleotides, the CDR3 is TGTGCCAGCAGCGTAGCTACCAGCGGCCCCTCGGCGTTGTACGAGCAGTACTTC. This codes for CASSVATSGPSALYEQYF.